This T cell receptor beta chain was observed in a study of a mutant IDH1 vaccine in newly diagnosed glioma. About the study: Vaccines were begun 4-6 weeks after radiotherapy alone, or with temozolomide cycles. Treated patients had a mean age of about 37 years and a sex split that was around 60% male and roughly 40% female.

TCRdb's copy holds only in-frame clones and misses some; the assay was immunoSEQ multiplex PCR. Among 60,000 or so clones listed, about 80% were seen once. CDR1 LGHNA and CDR2 YSLEER come from the germline V gene. The CDR3 totals 15 residues. V lost 0 bases and J 1 base, leaving 9 bases between the germline ends. Documented time point: week 5, during vaccination. Each dose delivered 300 ug of mutant IDH1 20-mer peptide subcutaneously with imiquimod. Donors harbored newly found WHO grade 3 or 4 IDH1-mutant, ATRX-lost astrocytomas. In regard to this clone: The antigen is not known.

This receptor was obtained from a woman aged 18-29 years with glioma. Some clones in this sample may be carry-over from other donors' samples. The chain employs TRBV4-3 and TRBJ1-1; perhaps TRBD1 as D (5 bases). The specimen comprised PBMCs, sampled from a glioma patient whose treatment included an IDH1 peptide vaccine. CDR3 nucleotide sequence: TGCGCCAGCAGCCAAGATTTCGGGACGAACACTGAAGCTTTCTTT. Residues: CASSQDFGTNTEAFF.